The rows below give T cell receptor beta chains drawn from one sample of a study of cytomegalovirus exposure and HLA in healthy donors. Repertoires were generated with immunoSEQ multiplex PCR, while TCRdb's copy carries only in-frame clones and drops some. The sample lists around 200,000 clones; 80% to 85% were seen once. Sequenced material: PBMCs. The receptors shown here come from a woman between 18 and 29 years old in good health and CMV-seronegative. CDR3s include the opening cysteine and the closing phenylalanine or tryptophan. Each record gives: CDR3 protein, CDR3 DNA, clone size, D gene, J gene, V gene. A D gene is named only where the DNA matches it firmly. Size is stated for part of the rows, as once, few or many counts, or as a class when the clone is expanded.

CDR3: CASSLPRGFGNTIYF
DNA: TGTGCCAGCAGTTTGCCGCGGGGTTTTGGAAACACCATATATTTT
size: .
D: .
J: TRBJ1-3
V: TRBV28

CDR3: CASSLLKGGGQGVYEQFF
DNA: TGTGCCAGCAGTCTACTTAAGGGTGGGGGACAGGGGGTCTATGAGCAGTTCTTC
size: .
D: TRBD1
J: TRBJ2-1
V: TRBV27

CDR3: CASSTTGLVPYNEQFF
DNA: TGTGCCAGTAGTACGACGGGACTAGTGCCCTACAATGAGCAGTTCTTC
size: .
D: TRBD2
J: TRBJ2-1
V: TRBV19

CDR3: CSASKQFF
DNA: TGCAGTGCTAGTAAGCAGTTCTTC
size: .
D: .
J: TRBJ2-1
V: TRBV20-1

CDR3: CASSIPTDRGYTF
DNA: TGTGCCAGTAGTATCCCGACAGACCGAGGCTACACCTTC
size: .
D: .
J: TRBJ1-2
V: TRBV19

CDR3: CASSLAWGVDNSPLHF
DNA: TGTGCCAGCAGCTTGGCGTGGGGAGTGGATAATTCACCCCTCCACTTT
size: .
D: .
J: TRBJ1-6
V: TRBV5-8

CDR3: CASSLGAEETQYF
DNA: TGTGCCAGCAGCTTAGGGGCGGAAGAGACCCAGTACTTC
size: .
D: .
J: TRBJ2-5
V: TRBV7-3

CDR3: CASSLPLAGDPYEQYF
DNA: TGTGCCAGCAGCTTACCGCTAGCGGGAGACCCCTACGAGCAGTACTTC
size: .
D: TRBD2
J: TRBJ2-7
V: TRBV7-9

CDR3: CASGLRGTYGYTF
DNA: TGTGCCAGCGGCCTAAGGGGTACTTATGGCTACACCTTC
size: .
D: .
J: TRBJ1-2
V: TRBV6-5

CDR3: CASSYTGKRSGNTIYF
DNA: TGTGCCAGCAGCTACACCGGGAAGAGGTCAGGAAACACCATATATTTT
size: few
D: .
J: TRBJ1-3
V: TRBV5-4

CDR3: CASSGLAGDSYEQYF
DNA: TGTGCCAGCAGCGGGCTAGCGGGGGACTCCTACGAGCAGTACTTC
size: .
D: TRBD2
J: TRBJ2-7
V: TRBV14

CDR3: CSVDRDSASGGYTF
DNA: TGCAGCGTTGACCGGGACAGCGCGTCCGGTGGCTACACCTTC
size: .
D: TRBD1
J: TRBJ1-2
V: TRBV29-1

CDR3: CASCWGTGEAFF
DNA: TGTGCCAGCTGTTGGGGGACAGGTGAAGCTTTCTTT
size: .
D: TRBD1
J: TRBJ1-1
V: TRBV11-2

CDR3: CASSARQVNSGNTIYF
DNA: TGTGCCAGCTCAGCCCGACAGGTTAACTCTGGAAACACCATATATTTT
size: .
D: .
J: TRBJ1-3
V: TRBV18

CDR3: CASSVDTGGAYNEQFF
DNA: TGTGCCAGCAGCGTAGATACAGGGGGGGCCTACAATGAGCAGTTCTTC
size: .
D: .
J: TRBJ2-1
V: TRBV9

CDR3: CASSILDARLIGYTF
DNA: TGTGCCAGCAGCATACTAGACGCTCGGCTGATCGGCTACACCTTC
size: .
D: .
J: TRBJ1-2
V: TRBV7-9

CDR3: CASRLSGSSYNEQFF
DNA: TGTGCCAGCAGATTGAGCGGGAGCTCCTACAATGAGCAGTTCTTC
size: .
D: TRBD2
J: TRBJ2-1
V: TRBV7-3

CDR3: CAISESSGAGSGANVLTF
DNA: TGTGCCATCAGTGAGTCGAGTGGGGCGGGATCTGGGGCCAACGTCCTGACTTTC
size: .
D: .
J: TRBJ2-6
V: TRBV10-3

CDR3: CASSFGLLADQETQYF
DNA: TGTGCCAGCAGTTTTGGCTTGCTAGCGGACCAAGAGACCCAGTACTTC
size: .
D: TRBD2
J: TRBJ2-5
V: TRBV28

CDR3: CAISDSQYYGYTF
DNA: TGTGCCATCAGTGATAGCCAGTACTATGGCTACACCTTC
size: .
D: .
J: TRBJ1-2
V: TRBV10-3

CDR3: CAWSVLAEYQETQYF
DNA: TGTGCCTGGAGTGTACTAGCGGAGTACCAAGAGACCCAGTACTTC
size: .
D: TRBD2
J: TRBJ2-5
V: TRBV30

CDR3: CASSDGRFTGELFF
DNA: TGTGCCAGCAGTGATGGTCGGTTCACCGGGGAGCTGTTTTTT
size: .
D: .
J: TRBJ2-2
V: TRBV2

CDR3: CASSAPQGWETQYF
DNA: TGTGCCAGCAGCGCCCCGCAGGGTTGGGAGACCCAGTACTTC
size: .
D: .
J: TRBJ2-5
V: TRBV11-2

CDR3: CAISDSDRDSNQPQHF
DNA: TGTGCCATCAGTGATTCCGACAGGGATAGCAATCAGCCCCAGCATTTT
size: .
D: TRBD1
J: TRBJ1-5
V: TRBV10-3

CDR3: CASSRDNGNQPQHF
DNA: TGTGCCAGCAGTCGGGACAATGGCAATCAGCCCCAGCATTTT
size: once
D: .
J: TRBJ1-5
V: TRBV7-8

CDR3: CASSPLLGPAYEQYF
DNA: TGTGCCAGCAGCCCACTACTTGGCCCTGCCTACGAGCAGTACTTC
size: few
D: .
J: TRBJ2-7
V: TRBV7-9

CDR3: CASGVLQGWADTQYF
DNA: TGTGCCAGCGGGGTTCTCCAGGGATGGGCAGATACGCAGTATTTT
size: .
D: .
J: TRBJ2-3
V: TRBV5-6

CDR3: CATSVGTSGFSYEQYF
DNA: TGTGCCACCAGCGTGGGGACTAGCGGGTTTTCCTACGAGCAGTACTTC
size: .
D: TRBD2
J: TRBJ2-7
V: TRBV15

CDR3: CASSFSTHTEAFF
DNA: TGCGCCAGCAGCTTCTCGACACACACTGAAGCTTTCTTT
size: .
D: .
J: TRBJ1-1
V: TRBV5-1

CDR3: CASTPGPVRETQYF
DNA: TGTGCCAGCACACCGGGGCCGGTCAGGGAGACCCAGTACTTC
size: .
D: .
J: TRBJ2-5
V: TRBV18

CDR3: CASSPTGDYEQYF
DNA: TGCGCCAGCAGTCCGACAGGGGACTACGAGCAGTACTTC
size: .
D: TRBD1
J: TRBJ2-7
V: TRBV5-1

CDR3: CASSSFQGPYEQYF
DNA: TGTGCCAGCAGCTCGTTCCAGGGTCCCTACGAGCAGTACTTC
size: .
D: .
J: TRBJ2-7
V: TRBV27

CDR3: CASTAGLSTDTQYF
DNA: TGTGCCAGCACAGCGGGGCTTAGCACAGATACGCAGTATTTT
size: once
D: TRBD2
J: TRBJ2-3
V: TRBV7-6

CDR3: CASSSSWTSNSYEQYF
DNA: TGTGCCAGCAGCTCCTCTTGGACTAGCAACTCCTACGAGCAGTACTTC
size: once
D: TRBD2
J: TRBJ2-7
V: TRBV7-2

CDR3: CASSLGVTKGYTF
DNA: TGTGCCAGCAGCTTAGGTGTGACAAAAGGCTACACCTTC
size: .
D: .
J: TRBJ1-2
V: TRBV7-9

CDR3: CASGAAMTNYGYTF
DNA: TGCGCCAGCGGGGCTGCTATGACTAACTATGGCTACACCTTC
size: .
D: .
J: TRBJ1-2
V: TRBV5-1

CDR3: CATSSPGGEQYF
DNA: TGTGCCACCAGCAGCCCAGGGGGCGAGCAGTACTTC
size: few
D: TRBD1
J: TRBJ2-7
V: TRBV15

CDR3: CASGPGTGALAKNIQYF
DNA: TGCGCCAGCGGTCCCGGGACAGGGGCTTTAGCCAAAAACATTCAGTACTTC
size: .
D: TRBD1
J: TRBJ2-4
V: TRBV5-1

CDR3: CASGRARGETQYF
DNA: TGTGCCAGCGGGAGGGCTAGAGGAGAGACCCAGTACTTC
size: .
D: TRBD2
J: TRBJ2-5
V: TRBV7-3